This T cell receptor beta chain was profiled in a study of T cell responses to AZD1222 COVID-19 vaccine. The study, taken as a whole, reports: After two AZD1222 doses, spike-specific TCR breadth and depth rose versus day 0.

As for this clone: What it recognizes is unknown.

Germline assignment: CDR1 KGHSH and CDR2 LQKENI. Trimming left V 5 bases short and J 3 bases short, with 11 bases between. The CDR3 extends over 13 amino acids. TCRdb's table, derived via immunoSEQ multiplex PCR, lists solely in-frame clones and lacks some. The data hold about 45,000 clones, with 80% to 90% observed a single time. Material: peripheral blood, obtained 28 days after the second AZD1222 dose. This clonotype originated in an adult who received the AZD1222 COVID-19 vaccine. The V gene is TRBV18, the J gene TRBJ2-7; possibly TRBD2 for D (5 bases). The CDR3: CASSTKRGYEQYF. In DNA form, the CDR3 reads TGTGCCAGCTCAACCAAACGGGGCTACGAGCAGTACTTC.